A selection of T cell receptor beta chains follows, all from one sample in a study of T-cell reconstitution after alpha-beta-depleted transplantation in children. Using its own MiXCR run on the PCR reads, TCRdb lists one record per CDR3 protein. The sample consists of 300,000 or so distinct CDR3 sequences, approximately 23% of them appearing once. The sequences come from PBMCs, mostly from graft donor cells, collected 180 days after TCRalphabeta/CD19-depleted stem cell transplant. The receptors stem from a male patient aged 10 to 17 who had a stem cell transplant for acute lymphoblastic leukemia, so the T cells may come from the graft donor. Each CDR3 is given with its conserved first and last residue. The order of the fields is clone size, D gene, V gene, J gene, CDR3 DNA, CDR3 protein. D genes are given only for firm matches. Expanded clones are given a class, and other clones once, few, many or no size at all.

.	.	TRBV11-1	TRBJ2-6	TGTGCCAGCAGCTCCCCAAGGGGGGCCCTCAACTCTGGGGCCAACGTCCTGACTTTC	CASSSPRGALNSGANVLTF
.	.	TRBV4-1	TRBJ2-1	TGCGCCAGCAGCCAAGTCCCTCACACCCCCAGCTACAATGAGCAGTTCTTC	CASSQVPHTPSYNEQFF
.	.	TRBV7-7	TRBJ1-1	TGTGCCAGCAGCCCCATCTCTATTTTGAACACTGAAGCTTTCTTT	CASSPISILNTEAFF
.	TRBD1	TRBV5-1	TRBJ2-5	TGCGCCAGCAGCTCGACAGGGGGCCGGCAAGAGACCCAGTACTTC	CASSSTGGRQETQYF
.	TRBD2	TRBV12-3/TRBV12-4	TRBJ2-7	TGTGCCAGCAGTCTCCTAGCGGGACGAAACGAGCAGTACTTC	CASSLLAGRNEQYF
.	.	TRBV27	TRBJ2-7	TGTGCCAGCAGTTTAAGAAGGAGCTCCTACGAGCAGTACTTC	CASSLRRSSYEQYF
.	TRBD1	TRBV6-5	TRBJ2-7	TGTGCCAGCAGTTACAGTCTGGTCGGCCAGGGGGTCTACGAGCAGTACTTC	CASSYSLVGQGVYEQYF
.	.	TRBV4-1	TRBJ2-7	TGCGCCAGCAGCCACCCTGGGTCCTCCTACGAGCAGCACTTC	CASSHPGSSYEQHF
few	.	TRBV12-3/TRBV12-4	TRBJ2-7	TGTGCCAGCAGTACTTTGGACATGGAAGATTTATACGAGCAGTACTTC	CASSTLDMEDLYEQYF
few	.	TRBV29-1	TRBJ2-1	TGCAGCGTTGCAACCGACCGAAGAACCTCCTTC	CSVATDRRTSF
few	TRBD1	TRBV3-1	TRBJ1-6	TGTGCCAGCAGTCGAGAGGACAGGATTAATTCACCCCTCCACTTT	CASSREDRINSPLHF
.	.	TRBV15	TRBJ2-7	TGTGACACCAGCAGCCCTGCTTACGGCGAGCAGTACTTC	CDTSSPAYGEQYF
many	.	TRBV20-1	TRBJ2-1	TGCAGTGTCCGGACTCGCTCCTACAATGAGCAGTTCTTC	CSVRTRSYNEQFF
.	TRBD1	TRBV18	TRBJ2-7	TGTGCCAGCTCAAAAACAGGGGAAGCCTACGAGCAGTACTTC	CASSKTGEAYEQYF
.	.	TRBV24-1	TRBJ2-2	TGTGCCACCAGTGACTCCACAGGGATCGGGGAGCTGTTTTTT	CATSDSTGIGELFF
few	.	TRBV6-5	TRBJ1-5	TGTGCCAGCAGTTACTCGAAGGGGCCGGGAAGCAATCAGCCCCAGCATTTT	CASSYSKGPGSNQPQHF
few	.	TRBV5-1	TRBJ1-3	TGCGCCAGCAGTCCAGCGGGGGGCCCCTACTCTGGAAACACCATATATTTT	CASSPAGGPYSGNTIYF
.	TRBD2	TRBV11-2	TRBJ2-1	TGTGCCAGCAACCCGACTAGCGGGAGAGGTAATGAGCAGTTCTTC	CASNPTSGRGNEQFF
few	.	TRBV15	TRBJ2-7	TGTGCCACCAGAGCCCTGCCCCTACCCGGCCCCTACGAGCAGTACTTC	CATRALPLPGPYEQYF
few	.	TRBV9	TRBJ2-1	TGTGCCAGCAGCTGGACCGGAGAACCTCGAGGGGCCAATGAGCAGTTCTTC	CASSWTGEPRGANEQFF
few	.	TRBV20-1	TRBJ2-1	TGCAGTGCCCCGATAAACCTAGCAAGTAATGAGCAGTTCTTC	CSAPINLASNEQFF
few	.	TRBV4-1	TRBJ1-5	TGCGCCAGCAGCCAAGTAACGGGGTTTTATCAGCCCCAGCATTTT	CASSQVTGFYQPQHF